This is a list of T cell receptor beta chains from one sample in a study of T cell responses to AZD1222 COVID-19 vaccine. Here immunoSEQ multiplex PCR was the method, and the copy in TCRdb shows in-frame clones only, minus some. This table has 140,000 to 150,000 clones, about 89% appearing once. The sequencing here drew on peripheral blood, taken on day 0 of AZD1222 vaccination. The receptors derive from an adult in good health. The CDR3 runs from the conserved cysteine through the conserved F or W. The order of the fields is clone size, J gene, V gene, D gene, CDR3 protein, CDR3 DNA. A D gene is named only where the DNA matches it firmly. For some rows the clone size is stated as once, few or many, or as a class when expanded; others skip it.

clone size: .; J gene: TRBJ2-4; V gene: TRBV18; D gene: TRBD1; CDR3 protein: CASSPGTAENIQYF; CDR3 DNA: TGTGCCAGCTCACCAGGGACAGCAGAAAACATTCAGTACTTC
clone size: .; J gene: TRBJ2-5; V gene: TRBV11-2; D gene: .; CDR3 protein: CASSLGHDYIQETQYF; CDR3 DNA: TGTGCCAGCAGCTTAGGCCATGACTACATACAAGAGACCCAGTACTTC
clone size: .; J gene: TRBJ1-1; V gene: TRBV11-2; D gene: .; CDR3 protein: CASSFQASNTEAFF; CDR3 DNA: TGTGCCAGCAGCTTTCAGGCTTCGAACACTGAAGCTTTCTTT
clone size: few; J gene: TRBJ2-5; V gene: TRBV5-1; D gene: .; CDR3 protein: CASSLVAAQETQYF; CDR3 DNA: TGCGCCAGCAGCTTGGTAGCGGCCCAAGAGACCCAGTACTTC
clone size: .; J gene: TRBJ1-5; V gene: TRBV24-1; D gene: .; CDR3 protein: CATSDPRRGGNQPQHF; CDR3 DNA: TGTGCCACCAGTGATCCGCGGAGGGGCGGGAATCAGCCCCAGCATTTT
clone size: .; J gene: TRBJ1-3; V gene: TRBV9; D gene: .; CDR3 protein: CASSPPGRNTIYF; CDR3 DNA: TGTGCCAGCAGCCCCCCAGGGAGAAACACCATATATTTT
clone size: .; J gene: TRBJ2-7; V gene: TRBV5-1; D gene: TRBD1; CDR3 protein: CASRLQGANEQYF; CDR3 DNA: TGCGCCAGCAGACTACAGGGGGCCAACGAGCAGTACTTC
clone size: .; J gene: TRBJ2-1; V gene: TRBV4-2; D gene: TRBD2; CDR3 protein: CASSQDWTSDADREQFF; CDR3 DNA: TGTGCCAGCAGCCAAGATTGGACTAGCGACGCGGACCGGGAGCAGTTCTTC
clone size: .; J gene: TRBJ2-5; V gene: TRBV28; D gene: TRBD1; CDR3 protein: CASYHRGAPETQYF; CDR3 DNA: TGTGCCAGCTATCACAGGGGGGCTCCGGAGACCCAGTACTTC
clone size: .; J gene: TRBJ1-4; V gene: TRBV6-5; D gene: TRBD1; CDR3 protein: CASSRDRSEKLFF; CDR3 DNA: TGTGCCAGCAGCCGGGACAGAAGTGAAAAACTGTTTTTT
clone size: .; J gene: TRBJ1-6; V gene: TRBV28; D gene: .; CDR3 protein: CASSEGQTNSPLHF; CDR3 DNA: TGTGCCAGCAGTGAAGGACAGACTAATTCACCCCTCCACTTT
clone size: .; J gene: TRBJ2-7; V gene: TRBV5-1; D gene: TRBD2; CDR3 protein: CASSLAGREYEQYF; CDR3 DNA: TGCGCCAGCAGCTTGGCTGGGCGGGAGTACGAGCAGTACTTC
clone size: few; J gene: TRBJ2-5; V gene: TRBV6-2/TRBV6-3; D gene: .; CDR3 protein: CASSRETQYF; CDR3 DNA: TGTGCCAGCAGTAGGGAGACCCAGTACTTC
clone size: many; J gene: TRBJ2-4; V gene: TRBV19; D gene: .; CDR3 protein: CASSISTKNIQYF; CDR3 DNA: TGTGCCAGTAGTATATCAACCAAAAACATTCAGTACTTC
clone size: .; J gene: TRBJ1-2; V gene: TRBV29-1; D gene: TRBD1; CDR3 protein: CSAGQERFNYGYTF; CDR3 DNA: TGCAGCGCGGGACAGGAGAGATTTAACTATGGCTACACCTTC
clone size: .; J gene: TRBJ2-7; V gene: TRBV15; D gene: TRBD2; CDR3 protein: CATSRDRLASNPYEQYF; CDR3 DNA: TGTGCCACCAGCAGAGATCGACTAGCGTCGAACCCCTACGAGCAGTACTTC
clone size: .; J gene: TRBJ2-7; V gene: TRBV6-6; D gene: .; CDR3 protein: CATQSPQRVSDYEQYF; CDR3 DNA: TGTGCCACCCAGTCGCCCCAACGAGTTTCGGACTACGAGCAGTACTTC
clone size: .; J gene: TRBJ1-4; V gene: TRBV7-9; D gene: TRBD1; CDR3 protein: CASRPSRQGDEKLFF; CDR3 DNA: TGTGCCAGCAGACCCTCTAGACAGGGCGATGAAAAACTGTTTTTT
clone size: .; J gene: TRBJ2-4; V gene: TRBV5-6; D gene: .; CDR3 protein: CASSLRGPTNIQYF; CDR3 DNA: TGTGCCAGCAGCTTGCGGGGCCCCACCAACATTCAGTACTTC
clone size: .; J gene: TRBJ2-5; V gene: TRBV5-1; D gene: TRBD1; CDR3 protein: CASSLDDREQAETQYF; CDR3 DNA: TGCGCCAGCAGCTTGGACGACAGGGAACAGGCGGAGACCCAGTACTTC
clone size: once; J gene: TRBJ2-3; V gene: TRBV7-2; D gene: TRBD2; CDR3 protein: CASSLPLGAGEPDTQYF; CDR3 DNA: TGTGCCAGCAGCTTACCCCTGGGAGCGGGAGAACCAGATACGCAGTATTTT
clone size: .; J gene: TRBJ2-2; V gene: TRBV28; D gene: .; CDR3 protein: CASMGGELFF; CDR3 DNA: TGTGCCAGCATGGGCGGGGAGCTGTTTTTT
clone size: once; J gene: TRBJ2-5; V gene: TRBV3-1/TRBV3-2; D gene: TRBD2; CDR3 protein: CASSLPTSGQETQYF; CDR3 DNA: TGTGCCAGCAGCCTCCCGACTAGCGGCCAAGAGACCCAGTACTTC
clone size: .; J gene: TRBJ1-2; V gene: TRBV6-5; D gene: .; CDR3 protein: CASSYGGYGYTF; CDR3 DNA: TGTGCCAGCAGTTACGGGGGATACGGCTACACCTTC
clone size: few; J gene: TRBJ1-5; V gene: TRBV21-1; D gene: .; CDR3 protein: CASSKVTGQNLQPQHF; CDR3 DNA: TGTGCCAGCAGCAAAGTGACAGGGCAAAATTTACAGCCCCAGCATTTT
clone size: .; J gene: TRBJ2-1; V gene: TRBV27; D gene: .; CDR3 protein: CASSSWDTYNEQFF; CDR3 DNA: TGTGCCAGCAGTTCCTGGGACACCTACAATGAGCAGTTCTTC
clone size: .; J gene: TRBJ2-3; V gene: TRBV4-2; D gene: .; CDR3 protein: CASSAGVKTDTQYF; CDR3 DNA: TGTGCCAGCAGCGCCGGAGTGAAGACAGATACGCAGTATTTT
clone size: .; J gene: TRBJ2-1; V gene: TRBV7-8; D gene: TRBD1; CDR3 protein: CASRNRGLVNEQFF; CDR3 DNA: TGTGCCAGCAGAAACAGGGGGCTGGTAAATGAGCAGTTCTTC
clone size: few; J gene: TRBJ2-7; V gene: TRBV11-2; D gene: TRBD1; CDR3 protein: CASSRGQASSYEQYF; CDR3 DNA: TGTGCCAGCAGCCGAGGACAGGCGAGCTCCTACGAGCAGTACTTC
clone size: few; J gene: TRBJ2-1; V gene: TRBV6-2/TRBV6-3; D gene: .; CDR3 protein: CASSYGAAFSYNEQFF; CDR3 DNA: TGTGCCAGCAGTTACGGAGCGGCGTTCTCCTACAATGAGCAGTTCTTC
clone size: .; J gene: TRBJ1-1; V gene: TRBV3-1/TRBV3-2; D gene: .; CDR3 protein: CASSPRQNTEAFF; CDR3 DNA: TGTGCCAGCAGCCCGCGGCAGAACACTGAAGCTTTCTTT
clone size: .; J gene: TRBJ2-2; V gene: TRBV6-5; D gene: .; CDR3 protein: CASESPGTGELFF; CDR3 DNA: TGTGCCAGCGAGAGTCCGGGCACCGGGGAGCTGTTTTTT
clone size: .; J gene: TRBJ1-5; V gene: TRBV21-1; D gene: .; CDR3 protein: CYLGEGANSNQPQHF; CDR3 DNA: TGTTATCTCGGCGAGGGGGCGAATAGCAATCAGCCCCAGCATTTT
clone size: .; J gene: TRBJ1-5; V gene: TRBV5-5; D gene: .; CDR3 protein: CASSPTLSIQNQPQHF; CDR3 DNA: TGTGCCAGCAGCCCCACCCTAAGCATCCAAAATCAGCCCCAGCATTTT
clone size: .; J gene: TRBJ1-2; V gene: TRBV28; D gene: TRBD1; CDR3 protein: CATETGLTYGYTF; CDR3 DNA: TGTGCCACGGAGACAGGGCTAACCTATGGCTACACCTTC
clone size: once; J gene: TRBJ1-5; V gene: TRBV6-5; D gene: .; CDR3 protein: CASSPSNQPQHF; CDR3 DNA: TGTGCCAGCAGTCCTAGCAATCAGCCCCAGCATTTT
clone size: .; J gene: TRBJ2-1; V gene: TRBV7-3; D gene: .; CDR3 protein: CASSLTGDAEQFF; CDR3 DNA: TGTGCCAGCAGCTTAACGGGGGACGCCGAGCAGTTCTTC
clone size: .; J gene: TRBJ1-5; V gene: TRBV7-6; D gene: .; CDR3 protein: CASSLAAAGSSNQPQHF; CDR3 DNA: TGTGCCAGCAGCTTAGCAGCGGCAGGGAGTAGCAATCAGCCCCAGCATTTT
clone size: once; J gene: TRBJ2-7; V gene: TRBV20-1; D gene: .; CDR3 protein: CSASRQLSGQYF; CDR3 DNA: TGCAGTGCTAGTCGGCAGCTCTCTGGGCAGTACTTC